The present T cell receptor (beta chain) was sequenced within a study of early T cells in non-severe SARS-CoV-2 infection. V lost 6 bases and J 5 bases, leaving 20 bases between the germline ends. CDR3 size: 16 residues. Germline values: CDR1 LGHNT, CDR2 FRNRAP. Unique molecular identifiers were attached to individual cDNA molecules. From the 5' RACE reads, TCRdb called clonotypes with MiXCR, one entry per CDR3 protein. The sample holds some 77,000 distinct CDR3 sequences, roughly 12% seen once. This clonotype was picked up a small number of times. This sequence originates from an adult who was a healthcare worker with PCR-confirmed SARS-CoV-2 infection or an uninfected control (not recorded which). The V gene is TRBV12-5, the J gene TRBJ2-1; D may be TRBD1 or TRBD2 (5 bases each). Sequenced input: whole blood. CDR3 loop: CASGPSGTTGHNEQFF. DNA of the CDR3: TGTGCTAGTGGCCCATCGGGGACCACGGGGCACAATGAGCAGTTCTTC.